This T cell receptor (beta chain) was documented in a study of cytomegalovirus exposure and HLA in healthy donors. Study-level findings and limits: For most subjects, TCR beta sequences were reported to predict HLA-A and HLA-B alleles with accuracy. Earlier findings revealed that most TCR beta V segments proved productive either about 87% or about 30% of the time. Further analysis, carried out later, found HLA-associated TCR beta chains more clonally expanded than equally common other chains.

This clone was counted a few times. Its antigen is as yet unknown. Whereas donors were nominally healthy upon sampling, unrecorded immune exposures were probable. Use of 60 Vbeta and 13 Jbeta primers characterized the PCR. Sequencing used immunoSEQ multiplex PCR; TCRdb keeps in-frame clones, though not all of them. The data contain 85,000 to 100,000 clones, around 80% of them singletons. The sample taken for sequencing was PBMCs. The TCR originated in a man aged 60 to 69 in good health and CMV-seropositive.

The CDR3 region is CAWTGTQETQYF. Here the CDR3 DNA reads TGTGCCTGGACTGGCACCCAAGAGACCCAGTACTTC. The chain uses TRBV30 and TRBJ2-5; D uncertain. CDR1 GTSNPN and CDR2 SVGIG come from the germline V gene (reference sequence). V was trimmed by 4 bases and J by 1 base, leaving 7 bases between them. The CDR3 runs to 12 residues. Full variable domain (remainder filled in from reference TRBV30 and TRBJ2-5): SQTIHQWPATLVQPVGSPLSLECTVEGTSNPNLYWYRQAAGRGLQLLFYSVGIGQISSEVPQNLSASRPQDRQFILSSKKLLLSDSGFYLCAWTGTQETQYFGPGTRLLVL.